This entry features one T cell receptor beta chain sequence. Its target is not known. The CDR3 runs 14 residues. Per the germline V gene, CDR1 is SGHTA and CDR2 is FQGNSA. V gave up 5 bases and J gave up 2 bases, with 12 bases separating them. The sample is drawn from a study of vaccination and CD4 T cells after COVID-19. As for treatment: roughly 10-day PBMC culture with coronavirus spike peptide pools or control peptides (ViraFEST assay). The dates of positive PCR tests extended from March through December 2020 and came before the US Alpha, Beta and Delta variants. Peptide pools at 8.5 to 10 ug/ml, together with 10 IU/ml IL-2, were added to cultures of roughly 2.1 million PBMCs per well. Cultured CD4+ T-cell DNA underwent Oncomine TCR Beta short-read sequencing. TCRdb re-called the PCR reads with MiXCR, one entry per CDR3 protein. The sample consists of approximately 13,000 distinct CDR3 sequences, approximately 76% of them appearing once.

This TCR was recovered from a human donor who had recovered from COVID-19. Input material: CD4+ T cells from blood, cultured in vitro. The V gene is TRBV7-2, the J gene TRBJ1-2; a possible D gene is TRBD1 (5 bases). The CDR3 reads CASSARGSNYGYTF. CDR3 nucleotide sequence: TGTGCCAGCAGCGCCCGGGGGAGCAACTATGGCTACACCTTC.